The clone carrying this T cell receptor (beta chain) was counted a few times. Its target is unknown. The data were taken from a study of identical twins. Findings and limits, study-wide: Partial confounding of zero-insertion analyses by invariant MAIT and iNKT cells was possible. Where beta out-of-frame sequences were concerned, excess twin sharing was weaker.

The donors were all healthy and Caucasian. TCRdb recomputed calls from the 5' RACE reads with MiXCR, one row per CDR3 protein. The sample gives a few hundred thousand distinct CDR3 sequences, roughly 9% of which show up once; over 7% is in the top ten. V gave up 3 bases and J gave up 7 bases; unmatched junction bases: 9. CDR3 length: 14 amino acids. Germline assignment: CDR1 DFQATT and CDR2 SNEGSKA (reference sequence). This receptor was obtained from a woman aged 45-59 years in good health. V gene TRBV20-1 combines with J gene TRBJ2-4, with TRBD2 matching over 7 bases. The sequenced sample consisted of naive T cells sorted from blood. CDR3 loop: CSASKAGDQNIQYF. CDR3 nucleotide sequence: TGCAGTGCTAGTAAGGCGGGAGATCAGAACATTCAGTACTTC.